The following is a T cell receptor beta chain sequence with its context. The sample belongs to a study of T cells in Graves' hyperthyroidism and ophthalmopathy. Across the whole study: Peripheral blood specimens were obtained at initial diagnosis, prior to any treatment.

A lack of ophthalmopathy progression within 18 months defined stable Graves' hyperthyroidism. For the diagnoses, clinical symptoms, serum thyroxine and TRAb, thyroid ultrasound and orbital computed tomography were used. Amplification yielded TCR beta CDR3 regions, with RNA transcripts as the source. In the first-round RT-PCR of the TCR CDR3, the HTBI primer set was used. TCRdb re-called the multiplex PCR reads with MiXCR, one entry per CDR3 protein. This sample has around 300,000 distinct CDR3 sequences, with roughly 13% found just once. Sequenced material: blood. The sequence derives from a woman in her 30s with Graves' hyperthyroidism.

CDR3 nucleotides: TGTGCCAGCAGCGCCTCAGGCAATGAGCAGTTCTTC. It encodes CASSASGNEQFF. This chain joins TRBV9 and TRBJ2-1; D gene unclear. CDR3 length: 12 amino acids. Germline lookup yields CDR1 SGDLS and CDR2 YYNGEE. Trimming took off 3 bases at V and 6 bases at J, with 7 bases between the two ends. Full variable domain (rest looked up from reference TRBV9 and TRBJ2-1): DSGVTQTPKHLITATGQRVTLRCSPRSGDLSVYWYQQSLDQGLQFLIQYYNGEERAKGNILERFSAQQFPDLHSELNLSSLELGDSALYFCASSASGNEQFFGPGTRLTVL.